The T cell receptor beta chain under discussion was sequenced for a study of cytotoxic CD8 clonotypes in ibrutinib-treated CLL. The germline V gene encodes CDR1 KGHSH and CDR2 LQKENI. CDR3 length equals 13 residues. The V end lost 3 bases, the J end lost 10 bases, and 13 bases lay between the germline ends. Measured with immunoSEQ multiplex PCR; TCRdb has only the in-frame clones, and not every one. The table shows 130,000 or so clones, with roughly 80% occurring only once. The TCR comes from a human donor with chronic lymphocytic leukemia. Sequencing used PBMCs, obtained after 12 months of ibrutinib treatment. This chain joins TRBV18 and TRBJ1-3, with D uncertain. The CDR3 nucleotides are TGTGCCAGCTCACCGTCCGACGGAGTAACCATATATTTT. Translated, it gives CASSPSDGVTIYF.